This entry describes one TCR beta chain. Its matching antigen is unknown. The sample comes from a study of cytomegalovirus exposure and HLA in healthy donors. PCR was performed using 60 Vbeta and 13 Jbeta primers. Using immunoSEQ multiplex PCR, the repertoire was profiled, and TCRdb retains in-frame clones only, with some absent. The sample holds about 130,000 clones, 80% seen once. Study results and caveats: What TCR beta sequences reportedly achieved was accurate prediction of HLA-A and HLA-B alleles in most subjects. Highest at DRB1 and lowest at HLA-C, TCR association rates differed among HLA loci in a later analysis. Versus the approximately 670-donor mean, an Asian-associated ancestry cluster reportedly showed fewer N-insertions in a later analysis. Previously analyzed data showed that most TCR beta V segments were productive at a frequency of about 87% or about 30%.

Germline V gene data show CDR1 as WSHSY and CDR2 as SAAADI. Trimming left V 4 bases short and J 8 bases short, with 20 bases between. The length of the CDR3 is 16 residues. This TCR was recovered from a middle-aged man in good health and CMV-seronegative. This sequence joins TRBV10-2 and TRBJ1-4, with D unresolved. The material sequenced was PBMCs. The CDR3 region is CASSAADGSGVEKLFF. CDR3 nucleotides: TGCGCCAGCAGTGCCGCGGATGGGTCTGGAGTCGAAAAACTGTTTTTT.